These 22 T cell receptor beta chains originate from one sample sequenced in a study of T-cell reconstitution after alpha-beta-depleted transplantation in children. The authors prepared the TCRbeta library with unique molecular identifiers. TCRdb reprocessed the PCR reads via MiXCR and lists one record per CDR3 protein. The sample comprises about 500,000 distinct CDR3 sequences, approximately 29% of which are singletons, and roughly 2.5% rests with the top ten. The sample was PBMCs from the stem cell graft donor, taken from the stem cell graft. The receptor set was obtained from a human donor who donated a stem cell graft to a child with aplastic anemia.

The chain links TRBV5-1 to TRBJ1-3; no definite D call. The germline V and J ends were trimmed by 4 bases and 4 bases, with 12 bases remaining between them. CDR1 is SGHRS and CDR2 is YFSETQ in the germline V gene. The CDR3 is 14 amino acids. CDR3 DNA sequence: TGCGCCAGCAGCCTATCTCTGGAAGGAAACACCATATATTTT. It yields the protein CASSLSLEGNTIYF.

The rearrangement links TRBV10-3 to TRBJ2-1, with D unclear. The V end lost 0 bases, the J end lost 4 bases, and 7 bases lay between the germline ends. Germline CDR1 is ENHRY and CDR2 is SYGVKD. The length of the CDR3 is 14 residues. The CDR3 DNA sequence: TGTGCCATCAGTGAGTCGGTCAGATACAATGAGCAGTTCTTC. Translation: CAISESVRYNEQFF.

CDR3 sequence: CSYSAGRHNEQFF. In DNA form, the CDR3 reads TGCAGCTACAGCGCGGGACGGCACAATGAGCAGTTCTTC. This chain uses TRBV29-1 with TRBJ2-1; perhaps TRBD2 as D (6 bases). Trimming took 8 bases from V and 5 from J, leaving 16 bases between them. The germline gives CDR1 SQVTM, CDR2 ANQGSEA. This CDR3 comprises 13 residues.

This clonotype was observed a few times. The chain has TRBV6-1 and TRBJ2-7, with D perhaps being TRBD1 or TRBD2 (5 bases each). The CDR3 spans 14 residues. The ends were cut back, 9 bases at V and 0 bases at J, with 15 bases in the middle. Germline V lookup: CDR1 MNHNS, CDR2 SASEGT. The CDR3 sequence is CASAQGGSSYEQYV. The CDR3 DNA is TGTGCCAGTGCCCAGGGTGGGAGCTCCTACGAGCAGTACGTC.

This chain links TRBV12-3 or TRBV12-4 with TRBJ1-1; no clear D. CDR3 length: 12 residues. The CDR3: CATGPLNTEAFF. CDR3 sequence (DNA): TGTGCTACTGGGCCTCTCAACACTGAAGCTTTCTTT.

The chain couples TRBV9 to TRBJ2-6; D is ambiguous. Germline CDR1 and CDR2: SGDLS and YYNGEE. The ends were cut back, 4 bases at V and 2 bases at J, with 4 bases in the middle. The CDR3 has 13 residues. The CDR3 sequence is CASSSAGANVLTF. CDR3 coding DNA: TGTGCCAGCAGCTCAGCTGGGGCCAACGTCCTGACTTTC.

The V and J genes are TRBV9 and TRBJ2-1, with a tentative D call TRBD1 (5 bases). Trimming took off 7 bases at V and 0 bases at J, with 29 bases between the two ends. Germline CDR1 and CDR2: SGDLS and YYNGEE. This CDR3 region has 20 residues. CDR3 DNA sequence: TGTGCCAGCCTCCTCGGACAACCCGTGCGGAGCTCCCCCTCCTACAATGAGCAGTTCTTC. As protein: CASLLGQPVRSSPSYNEQFF.

At least ten counts were recorded for this clonotype. The V and J genes are TRBV18 and TRBJ2-1; tentatively, D is TRBD2 (6 bases). Germline assignment: CDR1 KGHSH and CDR2 LQKENI. The CDR3 covers 13 residues. The V end lost 1 base, the J end lost 6 bases, and 7 bases lay between the germline ends. In DNA, the CDR3 is TGTGCCAGCTCACCACGGAGGGGCAATGAGCAGTTCTTC. Protein product: CASSPRRGNEQFF.

This clonotype has just a few counts. The chain is built from TRBV3-1 and TRBJ1-5; TRBD1 matches 7 bases. This CDR3 comprises 16 residues. Germline CDR1 and CDR2: LGHDT and YNNKEL (reference sequence). J lost 3 bases, V lost 1 base, and 6 bases had no gene match. The CDR3 nucleotides read TGTGCCAGCAGCCAAGGCCTGGGACAGAACAATCAGCCCCAGCATTTT. It translates to CASSQGLGQNNQPQHF.

This clonotype came up a few times. This chain joins TRBV6-5 and TRBJ2-7; 9 bases agree with TRBD2. Trimming at V came to 6 bases and at J to 6 bases, leaving 12 bases not matched to a gene. This CDR3 spans 15 amino acids. In germline, CDR1 is MNHEY, CDR2 SVGAGI. CDR3 amino acids: CASSRPTSGFGEQYF. For the CDR3, the DNA is TGTGCCAGCAGCCGCCCGACTAGCGGATTCGGCGAGCAGTACTTC.

The V call is TRBV5-1, the J call TRBJ1-1; TRBD1 aligns across 7 bases. The CDR3 spans 16 residues. Germline values: CDR1 SGHRS, CDR2 YFSETQ. Trimming removed 0 bases from V and 1 base from J; junction bases left unmatched: 6. The CDR3 sequence: CASSLVPTGENTEAFF. Written as DNA, the CDR3 is TGCGCCAGCAGCTTGGTCCCTACAGGGGAGAACACTGAAGCTTTCTTT. The variable domain in full, completed from reference TRBV5-1 and TRBJ1-1, reads KAGVTQTPRYLIKTRGQQVTLSCSPISGHRSVSWYQQTPGQGLQFLFEYFSETQRNKGNFPGRFSGRQFSNSRSEMNVSTLELGDSALYLCASSLVPTGENTEAFFGQGTRLTVV.

This clonotype came up a few times. V and J are TRBV5-5 and TRBJ2-3, with D tentatively TRBD1 or TRBD2 (5 bases each). Between the trimmed V and J ends, which lost 2 bases and 2 bases, there was a span of 21 bases. Germline V gene lookup returns CDR1 SGHKS and CDR2 YYEKEE (reference sequence). The CDR3 loop spans 18 amino acids. DNA of the CDR3: TGTGCCAGCAGCTTTTATGCCGGGACCGACCTTCTCACAGATACGCAGTATTTT. Its protein is CASSFYAGTDLLTDTQYF.

This clonotype was recorded a few times. This rearrangement joins TRBV7-2 to TRBJ1-2; a possible D gene is TRBD1 (6 bases). CDR3 length: 14 amino acids. V gave up 5 bases and J gave up 4 bases, with 14 bases separating them. The V gene's germline CDR1 is SGHTA and CDR2 FQGNSA. CDR3 nucleotides: TGTGCCAGCAGCCAAGAACAGGGTTCCTATGGCTACACCTTC. Protein sequence: CASSQEQGSYGYTF.

This clonotype was detected only a few times. The chain combines TRBV29-1 with TRBJ2-1, with 7 bases fitting TRBD1. V lost 6 bases and J lost 4; bases outside the gene matches: 9. CDR1 SQVTM and CDR2 ANQGSEA come from the germline V gene. The CDR3 consists of 14 residues. CDR3 region: CSVSRDSLYNEQFF. Here the CDR3 DNA reads TGCAGCGTGTCCCGGGACAGCCTTTACAATGAGCAGTTCTTC.

This chain uses TRBV7-9 with TRBJ2-5; 16 bases fit TRBD2. The length of the CDR3 is 17 residues. With 4 bases clipped from V and 5 bases from J, the junction kept 7 bases outside the gene matches. CDR1 is SEHNR and CDR2 is FQNEAQ in the germline V gene (reference sequence). The CDR3 DNA is TGTGCCAGCAGCTCGGGACTAGCGGGAGGGCCCGGGGAGACCCAGTACTTC. It specifies CASSSGLAGGPGETQYF.

V usage is TRBV18 and J usage is TRBJ2-5; 11 bases fit TRBD2. Germline CDR1 is KGHSH and CDR2 is LQKENI. Germline trimming cut 2 bases from V and 5 bases from J; bases unmatched to any gene: 7. The CDR3 consists of 16 residues. As DNA, the CDR3 is TGTGCCAGCTCACCATTATCTACTAGCGGGAGTGAGACCCAGTACTTC. Its protein is CASSPLSTSGSETQYF.

The table lists this clonotype with many counts. This chain uses TRBV5-5 with TRBJ2-1; 8 nucleotides line up with TRBD1. CDR1 and CDR2 (germline): SGHKS, YYEKEE (reference sequence). The CDR3 runs to 16 residues. After removal of 0 bases from V and 4 bases from J, the junction contained 6 bases not matched to a gene. The CDR3 protein is CASSLGGTGIYNEQFF. CDR3 bases: TGTGCCAGCAGCTTGGGCGGGACAGGTATTTACAATGAGCAGTTCTTC.

The rearrangement uses TRBV5-6 and TRBJ2-1; maybe TRBD2 (6 bases). The germline V gene encodes CDR1 SGHDT and CDR2 YYEEEE. Trimming stripped 2 bases from V and 0 bases from J, with 9 bases between. The CDR3 runs 15 residues. CDR3 loop: CASSFWEASYNEQFF. The CDR3 DNA reads TGTGCCAGCAGCTTCTGGGAGGCCTCCTACAATGAGCAGTTCTTC.

The V gene is TRBV20-1, the J gene TRBJ1-2, with D uncertain. The CDR3 runs 12 residues. Germline loops: CDR1 DFQATT, CDR2 SNEGSKA (reference sequence). Trimming pared 5 bases from V and 2 bases from J, leaving 9 bases between. The DNA of the CDR3 is TGCAGTGCTCCCGACCGGAACTATGGCTACACCTTC. This gives the protein CSAPDRNYGYTF.

The chain combines TRBV12-3 or TRBV12-4 with TRBJ2-2; 9 positions match TRBD1. This CDR3 has 16 amino acids. V lost 4 bases, J lost 6 bases, and 9 bases stayed unmatched. CDR3 region: CASSSRDREKAGELFF. DNA for the CDR3: TGTGCCAGCAGTTCTCGGGACAGGGAAAAGGCCGGGGAGCTGTTTTTT.

This clonotype was observed a few times. The chain is built from TRBV20-1 and TRBJ2-1; 11 positions match TRBD2. The CDR3 spans 18 residues. CDR1 DFQATT and CDR2 SNEGSKA come from the germline V gene (reference sequence). Trimming cost V 0 bases and J 2 bases; bases outside gene matches: 9. The CDR3 coding sequence is TGCAGTGCTAGAGATGGCGGCGTGACTAGCGGGACCTACAATGAGCAGTTCTTC. This translates into CSARDGGVTSGTYNEQFF.

The V and J genes are TRBV20-1 and TRBJ1-4, with 8 bases fitting TRBD1. Germline CDR1 DFQATT, CDR2 SNEGSKA (reference sequence). The length of the CDR3 is 14 residues. V shed 1 base, J shed 6 bases, and the junction held 4 bases outside the gene matches. CDR3 amino acids: CSARVTGVDEKLFF. As DNA, the CDR3 is TGCAGTGCTAGAGTGACAGGGGTGGATGAAAAACTGTTTTTT.